This TCR beta chain originates from a study of blood T cell repertoires in COVID-19. Across the whole study: The United States, Italy and Spain were the sources of the acute and convalescent COVID-19 samples. T cells, B-cell-depleted T cells, or PBMCs provided the cDNA or gDNA that served as material.

Methods used by the authors: Scientists estimated how many nucleated cells there were by amplifying reference gene primers. The repertoire was sequenced with immunoSEQ multiplex PCR; TCRdb's copy has only in-frame clones and lacks some. The DNA gave D and trimming, while V, J and clone size come from that table. The sample yields about 120,000 clones, 77% seen once. The CDR3 sequence is 14 residues long. V lost 8 bases, J lost 5 bases, and 10 bases stayed unmatched. The germline CDR1 and CDR2 sequences are MNHEY and SMNVEV (reference sequence). The gene calls are TRBV27 and TRBJ2-7, with 9 bases that match TRBD2. The sequenced material came from peripheral blood. The receptor was derived from a human donor in a cohort sampled during active COVID-19. The CDR3, as DNA: TGTGCCAGCTTAGCGGGAGTATCGCCCCACGAGCAGTACTTC. Translated, it gives CASLAGVSPHEQYF.